This record covers a single T cell receptor (beta chain). Antigen specificity is unknown. This entry belongs to a study of beta chain features in type 1 diabetes. Findings of the study overall: For patients and controls alike, PCR might favor shorter templates to the same degree. It was among patients, rather than healthy donors, that naive, central memory and Treg TCRB repertoires appeared more similar.

Of the isolated RNA, all was reverse transcribed, and so the sequenced material was expressed TCRB transcripts. TCRdb's copy holds only in-frame clones and misses some; the assay was immunoSEQ multiplex PCR. This sample has 350,000 or so clones, with about 20% found just once. Trimming stripped 1 base from V and 2 bases from J, with 8 bases between. CDR3 length: 14 amino acids. In germline, CDR1 is SGHAT, CDR2 FQDESV (reference sequence). The V gene is TRBV11-1, the J gene TRBJ2-5; unclear D gene. The origin of this receptor is a woman in her late teens or twenties in good health. Input material: naive CD4+ T cells from blood. The CDR3 spells CASSLDRHQETQYF. As DNA, the CDR3 is TGTGCCAGCAGCTTAGACAGACATCAAGAGACCCAGTACTTC. The entire variable domain, with the rest obtained from reference TRBV11-1 and TRBJ2-5, is as follows: EAEVAQSPRYKITEKSQAVAFWCDPISGHATLYWYRQILGQGPELLVQFQDESVVDDSQLPKDRFSAERLKGVDSTLKIQPAELGDSAMYLCASSLDRHQETQYFGPGTRLLVL.